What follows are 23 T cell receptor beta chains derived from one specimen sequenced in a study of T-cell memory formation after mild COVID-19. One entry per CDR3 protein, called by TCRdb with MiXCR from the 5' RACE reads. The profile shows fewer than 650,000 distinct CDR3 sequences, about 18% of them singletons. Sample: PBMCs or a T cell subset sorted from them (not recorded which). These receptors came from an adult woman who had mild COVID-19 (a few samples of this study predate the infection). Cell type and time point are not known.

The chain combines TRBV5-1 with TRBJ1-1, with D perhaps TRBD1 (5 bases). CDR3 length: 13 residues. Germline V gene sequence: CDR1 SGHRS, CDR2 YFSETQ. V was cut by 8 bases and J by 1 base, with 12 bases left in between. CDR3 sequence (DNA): TGCGCCAGTAAAATTACAGGGAACACTGAAGCTTTCTTT. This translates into CASKITGNTEAFF.

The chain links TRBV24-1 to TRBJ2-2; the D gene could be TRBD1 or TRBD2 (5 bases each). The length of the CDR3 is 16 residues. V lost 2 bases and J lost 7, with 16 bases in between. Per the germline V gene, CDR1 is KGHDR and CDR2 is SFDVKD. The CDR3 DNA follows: TGTGCCACCAGTGATTCCGGGGCCTATTCAAGCGGGGAGCTGTTTTTT. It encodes CATSDSGAYSSGELFF.

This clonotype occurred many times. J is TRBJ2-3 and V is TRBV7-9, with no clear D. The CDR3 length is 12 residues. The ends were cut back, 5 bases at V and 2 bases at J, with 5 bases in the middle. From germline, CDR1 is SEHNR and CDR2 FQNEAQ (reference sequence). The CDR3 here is CASSAPTDTQYF. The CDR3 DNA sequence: TGTGCCAGCAGCGCCCCCACAGATACGCAGTATTTT.

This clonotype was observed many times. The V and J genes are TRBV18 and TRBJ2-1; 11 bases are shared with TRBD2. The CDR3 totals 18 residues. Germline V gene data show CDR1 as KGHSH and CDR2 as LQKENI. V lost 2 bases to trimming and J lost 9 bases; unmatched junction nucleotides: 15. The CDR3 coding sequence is TGTGCCAGCTCACCAGTTCTTAGCGGGAGGGCCCGCCATGGTGAGCAGTTCTTC. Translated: CASSPVLSGRARHGEQFF.

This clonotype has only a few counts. CDR3 in amino acids: CASSHQALAGVIAGELFF. For the CDR3, the DNA is TGCGCCAGCAGCCACCAAGCACTAGCGGGAGTGATAGCCGGGGAGCTGTTTTTT. This chain connects TRBV4-3 to TRBJ2-2; TRBD2 matches at 11 bases. The junction had 12 bases not matched to a gene; V was cut back by 3 bases and J by 6 bases. The CDR3 is made up of 18 amino acids. The germline gives CDR1 LGHNA, CDR2 YSLEER.

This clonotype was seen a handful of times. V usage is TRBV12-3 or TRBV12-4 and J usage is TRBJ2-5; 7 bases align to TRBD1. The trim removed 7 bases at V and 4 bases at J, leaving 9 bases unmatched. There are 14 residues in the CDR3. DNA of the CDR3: TGTGCCAGCATTCGGGACAGCAGAGGAGAGACCCAGTACTTC. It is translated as CASIRDSRGETQYF.

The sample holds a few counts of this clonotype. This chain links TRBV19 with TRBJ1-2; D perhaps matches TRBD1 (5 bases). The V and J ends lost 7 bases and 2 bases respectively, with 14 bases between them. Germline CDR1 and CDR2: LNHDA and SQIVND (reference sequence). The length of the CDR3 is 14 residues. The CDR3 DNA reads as TGTGCCAGTACCACCCCTGGGGGGAACTATGGCTACACCTTC. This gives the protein CASTTPGGNYGYTF.

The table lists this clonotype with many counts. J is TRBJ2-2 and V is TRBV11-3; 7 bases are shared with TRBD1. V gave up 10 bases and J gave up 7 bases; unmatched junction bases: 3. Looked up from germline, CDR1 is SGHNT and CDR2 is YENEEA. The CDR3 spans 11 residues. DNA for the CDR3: TGTGCCACACAGGGGTACGGGGAGCTGTTTTTT. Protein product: CATQGYGELFF.

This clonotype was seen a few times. The chain's CDR3 is CASSQDWGGEQFF. The CDR3 DNA follows: TGTGCCAGCAGCCAAGATTGGGGGGGGGAGCAGTTCTTC. J is TRBJ2-1 and V is TRBV3-1; 7 nucleotides line up with TRBD2. Germline CDR1 and CDR2: LGHDT and YNNKEL (reference sequence). This CDR3 is built from 13 residues. Trimming removed 0 bases from V and 10 bases from J; junction bases left unmatched: 3.

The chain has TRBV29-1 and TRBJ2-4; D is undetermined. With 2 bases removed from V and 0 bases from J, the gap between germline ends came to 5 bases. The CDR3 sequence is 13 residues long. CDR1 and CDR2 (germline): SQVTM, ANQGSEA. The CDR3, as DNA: TGCAGCGTTGAATTGCCAGCCAAAAACATTCAGTACTTC. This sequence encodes CSVELPAKNIQYF.

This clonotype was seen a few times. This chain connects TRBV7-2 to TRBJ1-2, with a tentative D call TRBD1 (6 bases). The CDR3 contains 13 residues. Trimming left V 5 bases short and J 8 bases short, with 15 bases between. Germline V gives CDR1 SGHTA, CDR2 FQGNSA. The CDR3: CASSPGTLQGYTF. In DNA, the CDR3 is TGTGCCAGCAGCCCCGGGACACTGCAGGGCTACACCTTC.

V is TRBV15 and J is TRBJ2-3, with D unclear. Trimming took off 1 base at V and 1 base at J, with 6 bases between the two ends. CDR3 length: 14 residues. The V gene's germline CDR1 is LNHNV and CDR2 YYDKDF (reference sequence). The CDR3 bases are TGTGCCACCAGCAGAGGGGTGGGCACAGATACGCAGTATTTT. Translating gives CATSRGVGTDTQYF.

CDR3 region: CASSTSARLNTGELFF. CDR3 nucleotide sequence: TGTGCCAGCAGCACTAGCGCCCGCCTAAACACCGGGGAGCTGTTTTTT. J is TRBJ2-2 and V is TRBV7-8; 7 bases agree with TRBD2. The CDR3 has 16 amino acids. Germline trimming cut 5 bases from V and 2 bases from J; bases unmatched to any gene: 8. Germline CDR1 is SGHVS and CDR2 is FQNEAQ. The variable domain in full, completed from reference TRBV7-8 and TRBJ2-2, reads GAGVSQSPRYKVAKRGQDVALRCDPISGHVSLFWYQQALGQGPEFLTYFQNEAQLDKSGLPSDRFFAERPEGSVSTLKIQRTQQEDSAVYLCASSTSARLNTGELFFGEGSRLTVL.

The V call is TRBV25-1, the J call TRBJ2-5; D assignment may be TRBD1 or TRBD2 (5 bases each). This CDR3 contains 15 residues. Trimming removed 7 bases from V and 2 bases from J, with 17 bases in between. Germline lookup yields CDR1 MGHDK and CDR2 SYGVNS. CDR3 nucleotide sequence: TGTGCCAGCACCAAGCGGCGGCAGGGACAAGAGACCCAGTACTTC. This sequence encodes CASTKRRQGQETQYF.

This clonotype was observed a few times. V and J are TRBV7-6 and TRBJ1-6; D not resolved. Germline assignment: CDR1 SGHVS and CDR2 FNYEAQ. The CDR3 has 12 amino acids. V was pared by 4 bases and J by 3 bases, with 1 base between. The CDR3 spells CASSYYNSPLHF. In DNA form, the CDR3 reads TGTGCCAGCAGCTACTATAATTCACCCCTCCACTTT.

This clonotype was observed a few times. The CDR3 region has the DNA TGTGCCACGGGGGTGCTGAACACCGGGGAGCTGTTTTTT. Protein product: CATGVLNTGELFF. The chain uses TRBV25-1 and TRBJ2-2, with D possibly TRBD2 on 6 matching bases. V lost 10 bases, J lost 1 base, and 10 bases lay in between. The germline gives CDR1 MGHDK, CDR2 SYGVNS. The CDR3 consists of 13 residues.

CDR3: CAWHRGLGYGYTF. For the CDR3, the DNA is TGTGCCTGGCACAGGGGTTTAGGCTATGGCTACACCTTC. This sequence joins TRBV30 and TRBJ1-2, with 7 nucleotides matching TRBD1. Trimming removed 5 bases from V and 4 bases from J; junction bases left unmatched: 7. This CDR3 has 13 residues. Per the germline V gene, CDR1 is GTSNPN and CDR2 is SVGIG (reference sequence). The full variable domain, its missing parts supplied by reference TRBV30 and TRBJ1-2, is SQTIHQWPATLVQPVGSPLSLECTVEGTSNPNLYWYRQAAGRGLQLLFYSVGIGQISSEVPQNLSASRPQDRQFILSSKKLLLSDSGFYLCAWHRGLGYGYTFGSGTRLTVV.

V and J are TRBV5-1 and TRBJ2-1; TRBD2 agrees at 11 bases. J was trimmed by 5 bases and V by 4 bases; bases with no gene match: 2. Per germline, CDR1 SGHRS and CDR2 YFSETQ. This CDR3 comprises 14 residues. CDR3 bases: TGCGCCAGCAGCACGGGACTAGCGGACAATGAGCAGTTCTTC. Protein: CASSTGLADNEQFF.

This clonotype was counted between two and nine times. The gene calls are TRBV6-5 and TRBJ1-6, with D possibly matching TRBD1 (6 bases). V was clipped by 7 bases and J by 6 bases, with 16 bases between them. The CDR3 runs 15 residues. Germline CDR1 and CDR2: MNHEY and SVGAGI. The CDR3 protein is CASKVVRQANSPLHF. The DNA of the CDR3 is TGTGCCAGCAAGGTAGTGCGACAGGCTAATTCACCCCTCCACTTT.

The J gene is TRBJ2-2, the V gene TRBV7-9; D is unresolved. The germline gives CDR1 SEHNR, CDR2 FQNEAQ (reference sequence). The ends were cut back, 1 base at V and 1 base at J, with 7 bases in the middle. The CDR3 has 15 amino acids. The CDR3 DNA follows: TGTGCCAGCAGCTTAGAGACGAGGAACACCGGGGAGCTGTTTTTT. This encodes CASSLETRNTGELFF.

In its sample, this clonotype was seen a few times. The CDR3 spells CASSRGTVANYGYTF. The CDR3 DNA reads as TGTGCCAGCAGCAGAGGGACCGTAGCTAACTATGGCTACACCTTC. The gene calls are TRBV14 and TRBJ1-2, with D possibly being TRBD1 (5 bases). This CDR3 comprises 15 residues. The germline gives CDR1 SGHDN, CDR2 FVKESK. V lost 5 bases, J lost 0 bases, and 13 bases lay in between.

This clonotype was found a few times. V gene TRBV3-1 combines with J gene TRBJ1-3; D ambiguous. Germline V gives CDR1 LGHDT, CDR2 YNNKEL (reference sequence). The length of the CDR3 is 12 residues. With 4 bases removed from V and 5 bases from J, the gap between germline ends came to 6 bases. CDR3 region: CASSLQRNTIYF. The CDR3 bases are TGTGCCAGCAGCCTCCAACGAAACACCATATATTTT.

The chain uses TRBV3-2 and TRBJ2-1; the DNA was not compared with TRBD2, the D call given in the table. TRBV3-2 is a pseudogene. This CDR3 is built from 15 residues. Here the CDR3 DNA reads TGTGCCAGCAGCCAAGAAAGAAGCGGGAGGGTGAGGGAGTTCTTC. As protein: CASSQERSGRVREFF.